The 5 T cell receptor beta chains in this list originate from one sample, sequenced in a study of patients and donors after allogeneic stem cell transplantation (TCRdb year 2020). The receptor library was made with RT-PCR. Sequencing took place on a NextSeq 550. TCRdb applied fastp at Q25 and MiXCR to the public reads, then kept only in-frame beta chains. Every CDR3 protein is listed once, alongside the most common genes and DNA of its rows. The sample table contains about 100,000 distinct CDR3 sequences; only one count was recorded for 35% of them. The ten largest clonotypes hold approximately 30% of the sample. Specimen: blood, either unsorted or a sorted T cell fraction (not recorded which). These receptors were taken from a human donor who was either an allogeneic HSCT recipient or a stem cell or donor lymphocyte infusion donor (not recorded which). It is not recorded whose cells these are; they may come from a transplant donor.

This chain connects TRBV2 to TRBJ2-7, with TRBD1 identical over 9 bases. This CDR3 contains 13 residues. The germline gives CDR1 SNHLY, CDR2 FYNNEI. V trimming: 5 bases; J trimming: 5 bases; junction bases outside the gene matches: 4. The DNA for the CDR3 is TGTGCCAGCAGTTCACAGGGGGCGGACGAGCAGTACTTC. Translated: CASSSQGADEQYF.

Only a few counts were recorded for this clonotype. This chain connects TRBV20-1 to TRBJ1-1; D unresolved. V shed 3 bases and J shed 0 bases, with 11 bases lying between them. The germline V gene has CDR1 DFQATT and CDR2 SNEGSKA (reference sequence). CDR3 length: 14 amino acids. The chain's CDR3 is CSASWQALNTEAFF. The CDR3 coding sequence is TGCAGTGCTAGCTGGCAGGCTCTGAACACTGAAGCTTTCTTT.

A few counts support this clonotype. The chain is built from TRBV24-1 and TRBJ2-3; the D gene is possibly TRBD1 (5 bases). This CDR3 has 14 residues. CDR1 KGHDR and CDR2 SFDVKD come from the germline V gene. Trimming shortened V by 6 bases and J by 3 bases, and 12 bases separated the two germline ends. The CDR3 spells CATSPRAQTDTQYF. The CDR3 DNA reads as TGTGCCACCAGTCCCAGGGCCCAGACAGATACGCAGTATTTT.

This chain connects TRBV7-2 to TRBJ2-3, with a weak D call TRBD1 (6 bases). With 5 bases removed from V and 4 bases from J, the gap between germline ends came to 10 bases. Germline CDR1 is SGHTA and CDR2 is FQGNSA. The CDR3 is 13 amino acids. The DNA of the CDR3 is TGTGCCAGCAGCCGTTACAGGGCAGATACGCAGTATTTT. Residues: CASSRYRADTQYF.

The chain is built from TRBV12-3 or TRBV12-4 and TRBJ1-5; D is unresolved. V gave up 3 bases and J gave up 0 bases, with 3 bases separating them. The CDR3 runs 13 residues. For the CDR3, the DNA is TGTGCCAGCAGTTTCTATAGCAATCAGCCCCAGCATTTT. Its protein is CASSFYSNQPQHF.